These 23 T cell receptor beta chains were all obtained from the same sample, sequenced in a study of early T cells in non-severe SARS-CoV-2 infection. TCRdb re-called the 5' RACE reads with MiXCR, one entry per CDR3 protein. The sample gives tens of thousands of distinct CDR3 sequences, roughly 13% of which show up once; approximately 4.8% is in the top ten. Sample: whole blood. These receptors all stem from an adult who was a healthcare worker with PCR-confirmed SARS-CoV-2 infection or an uninfected control (not recorded which).

At least ten counts were recorded for this clonotype. The chain combines TRBV2 with TRBJ1-6; TRBD1 might be the D (5 bases). CDR1 and CDR2 from the germline V gene are SNHLY and FYNNEI. This CDR3 comprises 13 residues. V lost 6 bases to trimming and J lost 10 bases, with 13 bases between them. Here the CDR3 DNA reads TGTGCCAGCAGACTTGGGAGGGACTCACCCCTCCACTTT. Amino acid sequence: CASRLGRDSPLHF. Full variable domain (remainder filled in from reference TRBV2 and TRBJ1-6): EPEVTQTPSHQVTQMGQEVILRCVPISNHLYFYWYRQILGQKVEFLVSFYNNEISEKSEIFDDQFSVERPDGSNFTLKIRSTKLEDSAMYFCASRLGRDSPLHFGNGTRLTVT.

V gene TRBV18 combines with J gene TRBJ2-7; TRBD1 aligns across 7 bases. CDR3 length: 15 amino acids. CDR1 is KGHSH, CDR2 LQKENI, per germline. J gave up 5 bases and V 8 bases, and 15 bases lay outside the gene matches. CDR3 nucleotide sequence: TGTGCCAGCACCACTCAGGGACAGCCCATTAACGAGCAGTACTTC. Its protein is CASTTQGQPINEQYF. Full variable domain (outside the CDR3, taken from reference TRBV18 and TRBJ2-7): NAGVMQNPRHLVRRRGQEARLRCSPMKGHSHVYWYRQLPEEGLKFMVYLQKENIIDESGMPKERFSAEFPKEGPSILRIQQVVRGDSAAYFCASTTQGQPINEQYFGPGTRLTVT.

This clonotype was recorded a few times. The chain couples TRBV11-2 to TRBJ1-1; 8 nucleotides match TRBD1. The CDR3 runs 15 residues. The germline gives CDR1 SGHAT, CDR2 FQNNGV. The J segment lost 4 bases and the V segment lost 5 bases, leaving 9 bases of the junction unmatched. This chain's CDR3 is CASSLSRTGSTEAFF. The DNA of the CDR3 is TGTGCCAGCAGCCTAAGTAGGACAGGGTCCACTGAAGCTTTCTTT.

This clonotype was picked up many times. This chain uses TRBV12-3 or TRBV12-4 with TRBJ1-4; D might be TRBD1 (5 bases). This CDR3 contains 13 residues. The V end was cut by 2 bases, the J end by 8 bases, with 9 bases between. For the CDR3, the DNA is TGTGCCAGCAGTTTAACGGGGCAGGAAAAACTGTTTTTT. It specifies CASSLTGQEKLFF.

This clonotype was detected many times. The CDR3 DNA follows: TGTGCCAGCAACCGGGACGCGTTCTACGAGCAGTACTTC. It is translated as CASNRDAFYEQYF. V gene TRBV12-3 or TRBV12-4 combines with J gene TRBJ2-7, with D perhaps matching TRBD1 or TRBD2 (5 bases each). Trimming pared 7 bases from V and 3 bases from J, leaving 13 bases between. The CDR3 has 13 amino acids.

This clonotype was counted only a few times. This sequence joins TRBV12-3 or TRBV12-4 and TRBJ1-2; D gene uncertain. V was trimmed by 4 bases and J by 4 bases, leaving 13 bases between them. This CDR3 region has 14 residues. The CDR3 bases are TGTGCCAGCAGTTCCGGCAGCTTAGGCTATGGCTACACCTTC. This gives the protein CASSSGSLGYGYTF.

Remarks on this clonotype: No conserved phenylalanine or tryptophan ends this CDR3, so it is likely a read error. CDR3 loop: CSARVSLAQETQYL. The CDR3 DNA reads as TGCAGTGCTAGAGTCTCTCTGGCGCAAGAGACCCAGTACTTG. The chain uses TRBV20-1 and TRBJ2-5; no clear D. CDR3 length: 14 amino acids. Trimming shortened V by 1 base and J by 2 bases, and 11 bases separated the two germline ends. Germline CDR1 is DFQATT and CDR2 is SNEGSKA (reference sequence).

Ten or more counts support this clonotype. V gene TRBV9 combines with J gene TRBJ1-1; tentative D call: TRBD1 (6 bases). CDR3 length: 15 amino acids. V lost 4 bases and J 1 base, leaving 14 bases between the germline ends. Germline-derived CDR1 and CDR2 are SGDLS and YYNGEE. The CDR3 coding sequence is TGTGCCAGCAGCCCCGCGGGACACTCGAACACTGAAGCTTTCTTT. Residues: CASSPAGHSNTEAFF.

As regards this clonotype: Possible read error: a much larger clone is one base away. The rearrangement uses TRBV4-1 and TRBJ2-7; 13 bases are a match to TRBD2. The length of the CDR3 is 16 residues. Germline CDR1 MGHRA, CDR2 YSYEKL. The CDR3 protein is CASSPGLAGDTYGQYF. The CDR3 DNA is TGCGCCAGCAGCCCAGGACTAGCGGGGGACACCTACGGGCAGTACTTC.

In the case of this clonotype: A single base separates this from a much larger clone, so it may be a read error. The chain recombines TRBV24-1 with TRBJ2-2; 11 positions agree with TRBD1. CDR1 and CDR2 from the germline V gene are KGHDR and SFDVKD. The CDR3 runs to 16 residues. Written as DNA, the CDR3 is TGTGCCACCAGTGACTCGGGACAGGGGGTGGCCGGGGAGCCGTTTTTT. This codes for CATSDSGQGVAGEPFF.

This clonotype was detected many times. The rearrangement links TRBV20-1 to TRBJ2-7; perhaps D is TRBD1 or TRBD2 (5 bases each). V was cut by 2 bases and J by 10 bases, with 12 bases left in between. The CDR3 length is 11 residues. Germline-derived CDR1 and CDR2 are DFQATT and SNEGSKA (reference sequence). CDR3: CSARSGTGQYF. DNA for the CDR3: TGCAGTGCTAGATCAGGGACGGGTCAGTACTTC.

This clonotype was picked up many times. The chain recombines TRBV14 with TRBJ2-6; no reliable D call. V shed 1 base and J shed 0 bases, with 7 bases lying between them. CDR3 length: 16 amino acids. CDR1 is SGHDN and CDR2 is FVKESK in the germline V gene. The CDR3 loop is CASSQVADSGANVLTF. The CDR3, as DNA: TGTGCCAGCAGCCAAGTCGCGGACTCTGGGGCCAACGTCCTGACTTTC.

This clonotype was detected a few times. CDR3 in amino acids: CASSPAFSYEQYF. The CDR3, as DNA: TGTGCCAGCAGTCCTGCGTTCTCCTACGAGCAGTACTTC. The V gene is TRBV27, the J gene TRBJ2-7; D remains unclear. Per germline, CDR1 MNHEY and CDR2 SMNVEV (reference sequence). V was shortened by 5 bases and J by 0 bases, with 8 bases between the two germline ends. CDR3 length: 13 amino acids.

This clonotype was seen repeatedly, ten times or more. This rearrangement joins TRBV7-8 to TRBJ2-2; no reliable D call. V lost 7 bases and J 0 bases, leaving 12 bases between the germline ends. Germline V CDR1 and CDR2: SGHVS, FQNEAQ. The CDR3 covers 15 residues. The CDR3 loop is CASNRLDPNTGELFF. The CDR3 nucleotides read TGTGCCAGCAACCGACTTGACCCGAACACCGGGGAGCTGTTTTTT.

This clonotype has at least ten counts. CDR3 amino acids: CASSDIYGGFLVTEAFF. DNA for the CDR3: TGTGCCAGCAGCGATATCTATGGGGGTTTTCTGGTCACTGAAGCTTTCTTT. The chain joins TRBV7-9 to TRBJ1-1; maybe TRBD1 (5 bases). The CDR3 spans 17 residues. The V and J ends lost 5 bases and 4 bases respectively, with 23 bases between them. Germline V lookup: CDR1 SEHNR, CDR2 FQNEAQ (reference sequence).

This clonotype has more than one count but fewer than ten. The chain joins TRBV7-9 to TRBJ2-1; 7 bases are shared with TRBD2. Per germline, CDR1 SEHNR and CDR2 FQNEAQ (reference sequence). The CDR3 loop spans 16 amino acids. J gave up 2 bases and V 4 bases, and 8 bases lay outside the gene matches. The DNA of the CDR3 is TGTGCCAGCAGCTCATGGGCCGGGGGGACCTACAATGAGCAGTTCTTC. Its translation: CASSSWAGGTYNEQFF. The full variable domain, in which reference TRBV7-9 and TRBJ2-1 provide the parts outside the CDR3, is DTGVSQNPRHKITKRGQNVTFRCDPISEHNRLYWYRQTLGQGPEFLTYFQNEAQLEKSRLLSDRFSAERPKGSFSTLEIQRTEQGDSAMYLCASSSWAGGTYNEQFFGPGTRLTVL.

This clonotype was counted at least ten times. J is TRBJ1-4 and V is TRBV4-3; D is uncertain. The CDR3 has 15 amino acids. Looked up from germline, CDR1 is LGHNA and CDR2 is YSLEER. V was cut by 4 bases and J by 0 bases, with 9 bases left in between. This CDR3 reads CASSPRSATNEKLFF. In nucleotides, the CDR3 is TGCGCCAGCAGCCCGAGGAGTGCAACTAATGAAAAACTGTTTTTT.

This clonotype occurred a few times. The chain recombines TRBV6-5 with TRBJ2-1, with 9 positions matching TRBD2. Germline assignment: CDR1 MNHEY and CDR2 SVGAGI. The CDR3 loop spans 15 amino acids. The V and J ends lost 5 bases and 7 bases, in that order; junction bases with no gene match: 9. The CDR3 here is CASSPSRGGYNEQFF. As DNA, the CDR3 is TGTGCCAGCAGTCCCTCGCGGGGGGGGTATAATGAGCAGTTCTTC.

This clonotype was seen at least ten times. The chain uses TRBV5-6 and TRBJ1-2, with D perhaps matching TRBD1 (5 bases). V was shortened by 3 bases and J by 8 bases, with 11 bases between the two germline ends. CDR1 and CDR2 from the germline V gene are SGHDT and YYEEEE. There are 12 residues in the CDR3. The CDR3, as DNA: TGTGCCAGCAGCTCTGCAAGGGGAGGCTACACCTTC. Its translation: CASSSARGGYTF.

This clonotype was seen many times. V gene TRBV7-2 combines with J gene TRBJ2-2; D perhaps matches TRBD2 (5 bases). The V gene's germline CDR1 is SGHTA and CDR2 FQGNSA. V was cut by 4 bases and J by 0 bases, with 9 bases left in between. The CDR3 contains 15 residues. In nucleotides, the CDR3 is TGTGCCAGCAGCTCGGAGACTACGAACACCGGGGAGCTGTTTTTT. This sequence encodes CASSSETTNTGELFF. Full variable domain (missing parts from reference TRBV7-2 and TRBJ2-2): GAGVSQSPSNKVTEKGKDVELRCDPISGHTALYWYRQSLGQGLEFLIYFQGNSAPDKSGLPSDRFSAERTGGSVSTLTIQRTQQEDSAVYLCASSSETTNTGELFFGEGSRLTVL.

V usage is TRBV10-3 and J usage is TRBJ2-4, with TRBD2 matching over 16 bases. The CDR3 length is 17 residues. The ends lost 6 bases at V and 1 base at J; junction bases unmatched: 3. Germline V gene sequence: CDR1 ENHRY, CDR2 SYGVKD. In DNA form, the CDR3 reads TGTGCCATCAGCCCGGGACTAGCGGGGGGGGCCAAAAACATTCAGTACTTC. It translates to CAISPGLAGGAKNIQYF.

This clonotype came up a few times. The CDR3 loop is CAISVLRQATNTGELFF. The DNA for the CDR3 is TGTGCCATCAGTGTCCTCAGGCAGGCAACGAACACCGGGGAGCTGTTTTTT. The V and J genes are TRBV10-3 and TRBJ2-2, with no clear D. V was clipped by 4 bases and J by 0 bases, with 15 bases between them. This CDR3 is built from 17 residues. The germline CDR1 and CDR2 sequences are ENHRY and SYGVKD.

This clonotype came up a few times. The chain links TRBV6-5 to TRBJ2-1; D call uncertain. Trimming pared 4 bases from V and 4 bases from J, leaving 11 bases between. The CDR3 runs to 14 residues. Germline V lookup: CDR1 MNHEY, CDR2 SVGAGI. The CDR3 nucleotides are TGTGCCAGCAGTTGGGCCCAACCGTACAATGAGCAGTTCTTC. As protein: CASSWAQPYNEQFF.